This is a list of T cell receptor beta chains from one sample in a study of T cell changes during pregnancy in multiple sclerosis. Some clones are missing from TCRdb's copy, which holds only in-frame ones; the method was immunoSEQ multiplex PCR. The sample consists of about 38,000 clones, more than 85% of them appearing once. The sequencing used CD8+ T cells from peripheral blood mononuclear cells, collected in the third trimester of pregnancy. The origin of the receptors is a female donor with multiple sclerosis, enrolled in a pregnancy study. Both conserved end residues are part of each CDR3.

cdr3_aa: CASSALGPSGGELFF
v_call: TRBV9

cdr3_aa: CASSHDSFNEQFF
v_call: TRBV7-8

cdr3_aa: CASSLDGTSFDEQYF
v_call: TRBV5-1

cdr3_aa: CASRDVGAGPETQYF
v_call: TRBV2

cdr3_aa: CASSLDKNWEGREKLFF
v_call: TRBV5-4

cdr3_aa: CASSIGMVTYNEQFF
v_call: TRBV19

cdr3_aa: CASSSSGQGGFGYTF
v_call: TRBV7-6

cdr3_aa: CASSLTGAANYGYTF
v_call: TRBV6-5

cdr3_aa: CATSRDGDDRSHNYGYTF
v_call: TRBV15

cdr3_aa: CASSSNSNSGNTIYF
v_call: TRBV19

cdr3_aa: CASSEVTGGNYGYTF
v_call: TRBV2

cdr3_aa: CASSESDSSYEQYF
v_call: TRBV10-2

cdr3_aa: CASSQDLTSGESDTQYF
v_call: TRBV4-2

cdr3_aa: CASSLGPGQGNEKLFF
v_call: TRBV7-9

cdr3_aa: CASSYSGEDFEQYF
v_call: TRBV6-5

cdr3_aa: CASSLARVNQPQHF
v_call: TRBV5-5

cdr3_aa: CASSLGTGTEAFF
v_call: TRBV11-3

cdr3_aa: CASSPREGTEAFF
v_call: TRBV7-6

cdr3_aa: CASSTGTSGGPFSHNEQFF
v_call: TRBV7-9

cdr3_aa: CASSLTENNEKLFF
v_call: TRBV7-9

cdr3_aa: CASSLLTGVSYEQYF
v_call: TRBV5-4

cdr3_aa: CASSEGETETAFSTDTQYF
v_call: TRBV7-9

cdr3_aa: CASSLGEATNEKLFF
v_call: TRBV19

cdr3_aa: CASKADTQYF
v_call: TRBV11-2

cdr3_aa: CATSRDPPSRPHSNQPQHF
v_call: TRBV15

cdr3_aa: CASTADLGGGAYGYTF
v_call: TRBV25-1